This TCR beta chain is drawn from a study of human T cells and chemical hapten exposure. For the study at large: Patients, predominantly female, presented with alopecia areata, totalis or universalis. Overall study results and limits: No change in TCRs above 1 in 1000 frequency was produced by DPC sensitization.

A word on this clonotype: No antigen is known for it.

TCRdb re-derived calls from the RACE reads in MiXCR, one entry per CDR3 protein. The table records 97,000 or so distinct CDR3 sequences, 25% to 30% of them present only once. V was cut by 6 bases and J by 6 bases, with 15 bases left in between. The CDR3 runs 14 residues. The germline V gene has CDR1 SGHVS and CDR2 FQNEAQ. Time point defined: patch test 3, about 24 weeks after DPC sensitization. The treatment denotes: therapeutic diphenylcyclopropenone sensitization with weekly scalp DPC. This clonotype originated in a man aged 40-49 years with alopecia areata. Some clones in this sample may be carry-over from other donors' samples. The sample in question was whole blood, obtained in connection with sensitization to the hapten diphenylcyclopropenone (DPC). The V call is TRBV7-8, the J call TRBJ2-1; D is ambiguous. As DNA, the CDR3 is TGTGCCAGCAGTTTTCAGGCCATGCGCAATGAGCAGTTCTTC. Residues: CASSFQAMRNEQFF.